These T cell receptor beta chains were read from a single sample in a study of naive and memory T cell subsets. TCRdb redid the calling of the UMI-ligation and nested PCR reads with MiXCR, one entry per CDR3 protein. The sample contains about 120,000 distinct CDR3 sequences, 30% to 45% of which appear only once. Material: central memory CD4+ T cells from blood. The receptors derive from a human donor in good health. The CDR3 runs from the conserved cysteine through the conserved F or W. D genes are given only for firm matches. Size tells how often a clone was seen (once, few, many) or the class of an expanded clone, and some rows leave it out.

j_call: TRBJ2-5
v_call: TRBV28
d_call: TRBD2
clone_size: many
cdr3_nt: TGTGCCAGCAGTTCCCCGACTAGCGGCCAAGAGACCCAGTACTTC
cdr3_aa: CASSSPTSGQETQYF

j_call: TRBJ2-5
v_call: TRBV27
d_call: TRBD1
clone_size: .
cdr3_nt: TGTGCCAGCAGTTTAGGGACAGGTCGACAAGAGACCCAGTACTTC
cdr3_aa: CASSLGTGRQETQYF

j_call: TRBJ2-7
v_call: TRBV29-1
d_call: TRBD1
clone_size: many
cdr3_nt: TGCAGCGTTGACGGGACAGGGTCTGGTGAGCAGTACTTC
cdr3_aa: CSVDGTGSGEQYF

j_call: TRBJ2-7
v_call: TRBV29-1
d_call: TRBD2
clone_size: .
cdr3_nt: TGCAGCGTTGCCCAGGGGACTAGCGCCACGGAGCAGTACTTC
cdr3_aa: CSVAQGTSATEQYF

j_call: TRBJ2-1
v_call: TRBV24-1
d_call: .
clone_size: .
cdr3_nt: TGTGCCACCAGTCCTAGTGGGAATGAGCAGTTCTTC
cdr3_aa: CATSPSGNEQFF

j_call: TRBJ2-3
v_call: TRBV3-1
d_call: .
clone_size: .
cdr3_nt: TGTGCCAGCAGCCAAGCGGCAGGGATAAGCACAGATACGCAGTATTTT
cdr3_aa: CASSQAAGISTDTQYF

j_call: TRBJ2-1
v_call: TRBV6-5
d_call: TRBD2
clone_size: .
cdr3_nt: TGTGCCAGCAGCCGGACTAGCGGGAGGAAGGTTGAGCAGTTCTTC
cdr3_aa: CASSRTSGRKVEQFF

j_call: TRBJ1-5
v_call: TRBV7-9
d_call: .
clone_size: .
cdr3_nt: TGTGCCAGCAGCTGGGCAGATAGCAATCAGCCCCAGCATTTT
cdr3_aa: CASSWADSNQPQHF

j_call: TRBJ2-5
v_call: TRBV7-6
d_call: TRBD1
clone_size: .
cdr3_nt: TGTGCCAGCAGCATGGGACAGGGTACGGAGACCCAGTACTTC
cdr3_aa: CASSMGQGTETQYF

j_call: TRBJ2-7
v_call: TRBV27
d_call: TRBD1
clone_size: .
cdr3_nt: TGTGCCAGCAGGGACAGGGTGGGGTACGAGCAGTACTTC
cdr3_aa: CASRDRVGYEQYF

j_call: TRBJ1-1
v_call: TRBV18
d_call: .
clone_size: few
cdr3_nt: TGTGCCAGCTCATTGCAGGGTCGTGACACTGAAGCTTTCTTT
cdr3_aa: CASSLQGRDTEAFF

j_call: TRBJ2-5
v_call: TRBV5-1
d_call: TRBD2
clone_size: .
cdr3_nt: TGCGCCAGCGGCTCCTCCCTGGGAGGGGAGACCCAGTACTTC
cdr3_aa: CASGSSLGGETQYF

j_call: TRBJ1-5
v_call: TRBV6-5
d_call: .
clone_size: medium-sized
cdr3_nt: TGTGCCAGCAGTTTCCGGGGTCAGCCCCAGCATTTT
cdr3_aa: CASSFRGQPQHF

j_call: TRBJ1-6
v_call: TRBV6-5
d_call: .
clone_size: .
cdr3_nt: TGTGCCAGCAGTCGACAGATGGGCTCCTATAATTCACCCCTCCACTTT
cdr3_aa: CASSRQMGSYNSPLHF

j_call: TRBJ2-7
v_call: TRBV6-2/TRBV6-3
d_call: .
clone_size: few
cdr3_nt: TGTGCCAGCAGTTACTCCGGGGGAGGCCCATACGAGCAGTACTTC
cdr3_aa: CASSYSGGGPYEQYF

j_call: TRBJ2-3
v_call: TRBV6-1
d_call: TRBD2
clone_size: many
cdr3_nt: TGTGCCAGCAGTATAGCGGGAGGTTTGAATACGCAGTATTTT
cdr3_aa: CASSIAGGLNTQYF

j_call: TRBJ1-5
v_call: TRBV27
d_call: .
clone_size: .
cdr3_nt: TGTGCCAGCAGTTTCACAGGAAACCATCAGCCCCAGCATTTT
cdr3_aa: CASSFTGNHQPQHF

j_call: TRBJ2-2
v_call: TRBV5-1
d_call: TRBD2
clone_size: .
cdr3_nt: TGCGCCAGCACTAACCCCGGGGGGATCGGGGAGCTGTTTTTT
cdr3_aa: CASTNPGGIGELFF

j_call: TRBJ2-3
v_call: TRBV5-1
d_call: TRBD2
clone_size: few
cdr3_nt: TGCGCCAGCAGCTTTTTGCCATCTAGCGGGAGTGGAGGCACAGATACGCAGTATTTT
cdr3_aa: CASSFLPSSGSGGTDTQYF

j_call: TRBJ2-2
v_call: TRBV10-1
d_call: TRBD2
clone_size: .
cdr3_nt: TGCGCCAGCACCGACGGGACTAGCGGAAACACCGGGGAGCTGTTTTTT
cdr3_aa: CASTDGTSGNTGELFF

j_call: TRBJ1-5
v_call: TRBV6-5
d_call: TRBD1
clone_size: few
cdr3_nt: TGTGCCAGCAGCAAGACAGGGAGCAATCAGCCCCAGCATTTT
cdr3_aa: CASSKTGSNQPQHF

j_call: TRBJ2-3
v_call: TRBV29-1
d_call: .
clone_size: .
cdr3_nt: TGCAGCGTTGTGACAGATACGCAGTATTTT
cdr3_aa: CSVVTDTQYF

j_call: TRBJ2-5
v_call: TRBV20-1
d_call: TRBD2
clone_size: many
cdr3_nt: TGCAGTGCTAGAGACCCCCGGGGACTACAAGAGACCCAGTACTTC
cdr3_aa: CSARDPRGLQETQYF

j_call: TRBJ2-1
v_call: TRBV2
d_call: .
clone_size: few
cdr3_nt: TGTGCCACTGGGAGCCCGGATTTTTACAATGAGCAGTTCTTC
cdr3_aa: CATGSPDFYNEQFF

j_call: TRBJ1-1
v_call: TRBV19
d_call: .
clone_size: few
cdr3_nt: TGTGCCAGTAGTCCCGGGCAGCTGAGCACTGAAGCTTTCTTT
cdr3_aa: CASSPGQLSTEAFF

j_call: TRBJ2-1
v_call: TRBV5-1
d_call: TRBD2
clone_size: many
cdr3_nt: TGCGCCAGCAGCCTGACGCTAGCGGGGGGGAACAATGAGCAGTTCTTC
cdr3_aa: CASSLTLAGGNNEQFF

j_call: TRBJ1-4
v_call: TRBV5-6
d_call: .
clone_size: .
cdr3_nt: TGTGCCAGCAGCGTCGTGGGGGCCCTTAATGAAAAACTGTTTTTT
cdr3_aa: CASSVVGALNEKLFF

j_call: TRBJ2-3
v_call: TRBV28
d_call: .
clone_size: few
cdr3_nt: TGTGCCAGCAGTTTTACCGGGGCGTCGTTTCGAACAGATACGCAGTATTTT
cdr3_aa: CASSFTGASFRTDTQYF

j_call: TRBJ2-7
v_call: TRBV3-1
d_call: .
clone_size: few
cdr3_nt: TGTGCCAGCAGCCACAGCCGGATCTCCTACGAGCAGTACTTC
cdr3_aa: CASSHSRISYEQYF

j_call: TRBJ2-7
v_call: TRBV20-1
d_call: .
clone_size: few
cdr3_nt: TGCAGTGCTAGAGATGGCGATTTGATTATCCACGAGCAGTACTTC
cdr3_aa: CSARDGDLIIHEQYF

j_call: TRBJ2-3
v_call: TRBV12-3/TRBV12-4
d_call: .
clone_size: .
cdr3_nt: TGTGCCAGCACCCGGACAGTTACCACAGATACGCAGTATTTT
cdr3_aa: CASTRTVTTDTQYF

j_call: TRBJ2-1
v_call: TRBV11-1
d_call: .
clone_size: few
cdr3_nt: TGTGCCAGCAGCTCCAGGGTCGAACTCCACGCCTACAATGAGCAGTTCTTC
cdr3_aa: CASSSRVELHAYNEQFF

j_call: TRBJ1-5
v_call: TRBV2
d_call: .
clone_size: .
cdr3_nt: TGTGCCAGCAGTGTTGGACAGACCTATCAGCCCCAGCATTTT
cdr3_aa: CASSVGQTYQPQHF

j_call: TRBJ1-2
v_call: TRBV5-4
d_call: .
clone_size: few
cdr3_nt: TGTGCCAGCAGCGACAATTATGGCTACACCTTC
cdr3_aa: CASSDNYGYTF

j_call: TRBJ2-7
v_call: TRBV20-1
d_call: .
clone_size: .
cdr3_nt: TGCAGTGCTAGTAGCCGCCTTTACTACGAGCAGTACTTC
cdr3_aa: CSASSRLYYEQYF

j_call: TRBJ2-1
v_call: TRBV20-1
d_call: TRBD2
clone_size: few
cdr3_nt: TGCAGTGCTAGTAAACTAGCGGGAGGTTACGAGCAGTTCTTC
cdr3_aa: CSASKLAGGYEQFF

j_call: TRBJ1-1
v_call: TRBV14
d_call: TRBD1
clone_size: .
cdr3_nt: TGTGCCAGCAGAAGGGACAGCGGGGAAGCTTTCTTT
cdr3_aa: CASRRDSGEAFF

j_call: TRBJ2-7
v_call: TRBV29-1
d_call: TRBD2
clone_size: .
cdr3_nt: TGCAGCGTCGGGACTAGCGGGAGGAGGGAGCAGTACTTC
cdr3_aa: CSVGTSGRREQYF

j_call: TRBJ2-3
v_call: TRBV28
d_call: TRBD2
clone_size: .
cdr3_nt: TGTGCCAGCCTTCCACCGGGACTAGCGGGAGGCAAGAGCACAGATACGCAGTATTTT
cdr3_aa: CASLPPGLAGGKSTDTQYF

j_call: TRBJ1-5
v_call: TRBV28
d_call: .
clone_size: few
cdr3_nt: TGTGCCAGCAGTTTAAAGTGGTGGAGTCGCAATCAGCCCCAGCATTTT
cdr3_aa: CASSLKWWSRNQPQHF

j_call: TRBJ2-3
v_call: TRBV5-1
d_call: TRBD2
clone_size: .
cdr3_nt: TGCGCCAGCAGCTCCGGGACTAAAACAGATACGCAGTATTTT
cdr3_aa: CASSSGTKTDTQYF

j_call: TRBJ2-7
v_call: TRBV7-2
d_call: TRBD2
clone_size: .
cdr3_nt: TGTGCCAGCAGTCCCGGGGCGGGACTAGCGGGAGGCTACGAGCAGTACTTC
cdr3_aa: CASSPGAGLAGGYEQYF

j_call: TRBJ1-1
v_call: TRBV3-1
d_call: TRBD1
clone_size: .
cdr3_nt: TGTGCCAGCAGCCAAGGGACAGGGGTATCTGAAGCTTTCTTT
cdr3_aa: CASSQGTGVSEAFF

j_call: TRBJ1-1
v_call: TRBV5-1
d_call: TRBD1
clone_size: .
cdr3_nt: TGCGCCAGCAGCTTGGGTACCGGGACAGCATTGAACACTGAAGCTTTCTTT
cdr3_aa: CASSLGTGTALNTEAFF

j_call: TRBJ2-5
v_call: TRBV27
d_call: TRBD1
clone_size: .
cdr3_nt: TGTGCCAGCAGTACTACTCGTGACAGGGATGAGACCCGGTACTTC
cdr3_aa: CASSTTRDRDETRYF

j_call: TRBJ2-1
v_call: TRBV20-1
d_call: .
clone_size: many
cdr3_nt: TGCAGTGTTCTGGGATATAACAATGAGCAGTTCTTC
cdr3_aa: CSVLGYNNEQFF

j_call: TRBJ2-1
v_call: TRBV29-1
d_call: .
clone_size: .
cdr3_nt: TGCAGCGTTTTATCCAGGCCCGACATCTACAATGAGCAGTTCTTC
cdr3_aa: CSVLSRPDIYNEQFF

j_call: TRBJ2-1
v_call: TRBV29-1
d_call: TRBD1
clone_size: few
cdr3_nt: TGCAGCGTGGCCCCGCAAGGGGACAGCAACAATGAGCAGTTCTTC
cdr3_aa: CSVAPQGDSNNEQFF

j_call: TRBJ2-7
v_call: TRBV9
d_call: TRBD1
clone_size: few
cdr3_nt: TGTGCCAGCAGCATCGGGACAGGGGGCGCCGAGCAGTACTTC
cdr3_aa: CASSIGTGGAEQYF

j_call: TRBJ1-1
v_call: TRBV12-3/TRBV12-4
d_call: .
clone_size: .
cdr3_nt: TGTGCCAGCAGACGATCAGGGGTGAACACTGAAGCTTTCTTT
cdr3_aa: CASRRSGVNTEAFF

j_call: TRBJ2-3
v_call: TRBV11-2
d_call: TRBD2
clone_size: .
cdr3_nt: TGTGCCAGCAGCCGAATAGCGGGAGGCGGTATCGGTACGCAGTATTTT
cdr3_aa: CASSRIAGGGIGTQYF

j_call: TRBJ2-1
v_call: TRBV15
d_call: TRBD2
clone_size: few
cdr3_nt: TGTGCCACCAGCAGAGGTGGAGCGGGAGATGAACCGTTCTTC
cdr3_aa: CATSRGGAGDEPFF

j_call: TRBJ2-1
v_call: TRBV29-1
d_call: .
clone_size: .
cdr3_nt: TGCAGCGTTGTCCCCATAGTACGCAATGAGCAGTTCTTC
cdr3_aa: CSVVPIVRNEQFF

j_call: TRBJ1-4
v_call: TRBV6-5
d_call: .
clone_size: .
cdr3_nt: TGTGCCAGCAGTTACTCGAGAACAGACTCCGATGAAAAACTGTTTTTT
cdr3_aa: CASSYSRTDSDEKLFF

j_call: TRBJ2-2
v_call: TRBV5-1
d_call: TRBD2
clone_size: .
cdr3_nt: TGCGCCAGCAGCTTGAAGGCTAGCGGGGCCACCGGGGAGCTGTTTTTT
cdr3_aa: CASSLKASGATGELFF

j_call: TRBJ2-1
v_call: TRBV4-1
d_call: TRBD1
clone_size: once
cdr3_nt: TGCGCCAGCAGCCATCCTACAGGGGGCTTGAATTATGAGCAGTTCTTC
cdr3_aa: CASSHPTGGLNYEQFF

j_call: TRBJ2-2
v_call: TRBV10-3
d_call: TRBD2
clone_size: few
cdr3_nt: TGTGCCATCAGTGACAGACTAGCGGGAGTTCGAACCGGGGAGCTGTTTTTT
cdr3_aa: CAISDRLAGVRTGELFF

j_call: TRBJ2-7
v_call: TRBV6-6
d_call: TRBD2
clone_size: .
cdr3_nt: TGTGCCAGCAGTTACGCGGGAGAGACCGAGCAGTACTTC
cdr3_aa: CASSYAGETEQYF